The 8 T cell receptor beta chains below all came from one sample that was sequenced in a study of T cell responses to AZD1222 COVID-19 vaccine. Produced via immunoSEQ multiplex PCR; TCRdb's table is partial and in-frame only. The repertoire holds about 140,000 clones, with 89% as singletons. Sequenced here: peripheral blood, sampled on day 0 of AZD1222 vaccination. The receptors originated from an adult in good health.

The chain has TRBV28 and TRBJ2-5; TRBD1 matches 9 bases. The V gene's germline CDR1 is MDHEN and CDR2 SYDVKM. CDR3 length: 15 amino acids. The V gene end was trimmed by 6 bases and the J gene end by 4 bases; junction bases not matched to a gene: 9. The CDR3 is CASRPGQGVGETQYF. For the CDR3, the DNA is TGTGCCAGCAGGCCGGGACAGGGAGTGGGAGAGACCCAGTACTTC.

This clone was found a few times. The chain links TRBV5-1 to TRBJ1-2, with D possibly matching TRBD1 (5 bases). V was pared by 4 bases and J by 2 bases, with 12 bases between. Germline CDR1 and CDR2: SGHRS and YFSETQ. This CDR3 has 14 amino acids. The CDR3 DNA sequence: TGCGCCAGCAGCCCCCCCAGGGACAACTATGGCTACACCTTC. This translates into CASSPPRDNYGYTF.

This sequence joins TRBV3-1 (or the pseudogene TRBV3-2) and TRBJ2-3, with a weak D call TRBD2 (6 bases). V shed 5 bases and J shed 0 bases, with 15 bases lying between them. Looked up from germline, CDR1 is LGHDT and CDR2 is YNNKEL (reference sequence). The CDR3 is 16 amino acids. The CDR3 nucleotides are TGTGCCAGCAGCAAGCCGCGGGGCGGGAGCACAGATACGCAGTATTTT. Its translation is CASSKPRGGSTDTQYF.

The rearrangement uses TRBV11-2 and TRBJ1-3; TRBD1 is a possible D gene (5 bases). V lost 5 bases to trimming and J lost 2 bases, with 25 bases between them. Germline V gene data show CDR1 as SGHAT and CDR2 as FQNNGV. The length of the CDR3 is 19 residues. Here the CDR3 DNA reads TGTGCCAGCAGCCCCTCCGGGACCTCTTTGGGGAGGACTGGAAACACCATATATTTT. Its translation: CASSPSGTSLGRTGNTIYF.

This clone occurred once. The V and J genes are TRBV6-5 and TRBJ1-4; 9 bases fit TRBD1. Losses at the gene ends were 5 bases for V and 7 bases for J; bases not matched to a gene: 5. Germline values: CDR1 MNHEY, CDR2 SVGAGI. This CDR3 contains 14 residues. For the CDR3, the DNA is TGTGCCAGCAGTAGAGACAGGGGGGGTGAAAAACTGTTTTTT. It codes for CASSRDRGGEKLFF.

The chain carries TRBV19 and TRBJ1-4; D perhaps matches TRBD1 (6 bases). This CDR3 comprises 13 residues. The germline V gene has CDR1 LNHDA and CDR2 SQIVND (reference sequence). V lost 5 bases to trimming and J lost 8 bases, with 12 bases between them. This chain's CDR3 is CASSRGGGEKLFF. The CDR3 nucleotides read TGTGCCAGTAGTCGTGGAGGGGGAGAAAAACTGTTTTTT.

This clone was seen only once. The V gene is TRBV3-1 (or the pseudogene TRBV3-2), the J gene TRBJ2-5, with D tentatively TRBD2 (6 bases). Trimming left V 5 bases short and J 3 bases short, with 22 bases between. Germline-derived CDR1 and CDR2 are LGHDT and YNNKEL (reference sequence). The CDR3 is 17 amino acids. The CDR3 sequence is CASSTQFSGYLKETQYF. CDR3 DNA sequence: TGTGCCAGCAGCACCCAATTCAGCGGGTATTTAAAAGAGACCCAGTACTTC.

This clone was observed a single time. The chain links TRBV5-1 to TRBJ2-7; D ambiguous. CDR3 length: 16 amino acids. Germline V gene sequence: CDR1 SGHRS, CDR2 YFSETQ. V dropped 0 bases and J dropped 5 bases, with 18 bases sitting between them. CDR3 region: CASSLAKARVSNEQYF. For the CDR3, the DNA is TGCGCCAGCAGCTTGGCCAAGGCCCGGGTATCGAACGAGCAGTACTTC.